The 14 T cell receptor beta chains presented below share a single source sample, sequenced in a study of PD-L1 blockade in urothelial cancer. TCRdb's table, derived via immunoSEQ multiplex PCR, lists solely in-frame clones and lacks some. The data contain approximately 32,000 clones, over 75% of them singletons. Material: PBMCs, obtained around atezolizumab (anti-PD-L1) treatment. These receptors all stem from a man in his 70s with urothelial cancer.

This clone was seen a single time. This chain uses TRBV2 with TRBJ2-1, with 10 positions matching TRBD2. The CDR3 is 17 residues long. Trimming cost V 3 bases and J 5 bases; bases outside gene matches: 10. The germline gives CDR1 SNHLY, CDR2 FYNNEI. DNA for the CDR3: TGTGCCAGCAGTGAGCCCCAGCGGGGGGGCCTGGACAATGAGCAGTTCTTC. Translated: CASSEPQRGGLDNEQFF.

The chain couples TRBV14 to TRBJ2-2, with D perhaps TRBD1 (5 bases). Trimming pared 6 bases from V and 6 bases from J, leaving 17 bases between. The germline CDR1 and CDR2 sequences are SGHDN and FVKESK. The CDR3 sequence is 15 residues long. The CDR3 is CASSRIREGAGELFF. The CDR3 DNA sequence: TGTGCCAGCAGTCGTATCAGGGAAGGGGCCGGGGAGCTGTTTTTT. The full variable domain, completed using reference TRBV14 and TRBJ2-2, is EAGVTQFPSHSVIEKGQTVTLRCDPISGHDNLYWYRRVMGKEIKFLLHFVKESKQDESGMPNNRFLAERTGGTYSTLKVQPAELEDSGVYFCASSRIREGAGELFFGEGSRLTVL.

V gene TRBV4-3 combines with J gene TRBJ1-1; D remains ambiguous. The germline V gene has CDR1 LGHNA and CDR2 YSLEER. CDR3 length: 15 residues. Trimming cost V 0 bases and J 5 bases, with 13 bases left between them. CDR3 region: CASSQEEGRRTEAFF. CDR3 nucleotide sequence: TGCGCCAGCAGCCAAGAAGAGGGCCGGCGGACTGAAGCTTTCTTT.

The rearrangement joins TRBV19 to TRBJ1-1, with D perhaps TRBD1 (6 bases). The CDR3 contains 15 residues. V was clipped by 4 bases and J by 1 base, with 13 bases between them. From germline, CDR1 is LNHDA and CDR2 SQIVND (reference sequence). The CDR3, as DNA: TGTGCCAGTAGTACGACAGGCCCAAGGAACACTGAAGCTTTCTTT. Translated, it gives CASSTTGPRNTEAFF.

This chain links TRBV7-9 with TRBJ2-7; 8 nucleotides agree with TRBD2. CDR1 is SEHNR and CDR2 is FQNEAQ in the germline V gene (reference sequence). The CDR3 is 14 residues long. The V gene end was trimmed by 6 bases and the J gene end by 4 bases; junction bases not matched to a gene: 8. CDR3 loop: CASSSAGGTYEQYF. The CDR3 DNA sequence: TGTGCCAGCAGTTCGGCGGGGGGTACTTACGAGCAGTACTTC. Looking up the rest from reference TRBV7-9 and TRBJ2-7 gives the full variable domain: DTGVSQNPRHKITKRGQNVTFRCDPISEHNRLYWYRQTLGQGPEFLTYFQNEAQLEKSRLLSDRFSAERPKGSFSTLEIQRTEQGDSAMYLCASSSAGGTYEQYFGPGTRLTVT.

Points on this clone: The sample carries other DNA sequences with the same CDR3. The CDR3 DNA sequence: TGTGCCTGGGACAGGGACTCCTACGAGCAGTACTTC. This encodes CAWDRDSYEQYF. This rearrangement joins TRBV30 to TRBJ2-7; the match to TRBD1 covers 7 bases. Per germline, CDR1 GTSNPN and CDR2 SVGIG (reference sequence). V trimming: 5 bases; J trimming: 0 bases; junction bases outside the gene matches: 1. The CDR3 consists of 12 residues.

The chain employs TRBV5-4 and TRBJ2-1; D call uncertain. The CDR3 runs to 12 residues. V was shortened by 3 bases and J by 3 bases, with 4 bases between the two germline ends. Germline loops: CDR1 SGHNT, CDR2 YYREEE (reference sequence). The CDR3 DNA follows: TGTGCCAGCAGCTGGCACTACAATGAGCAGTTCTTC. It specifies CASSWHYNEQFF.

J is TRBJ2-5 and V is TRBV11-2; D gene uncertain. V was pared by 0 bases and J by 2 bases, with 7 bases between. The CDR3 contains 14 residues. CDR1 is SGHAT and CDR2 is FQNNGV in the germline V gene. CDR3 sequence reads: CASSLESLQETQYF. CDR3 coding DNA: TGTGCCAGCAGCTTAGAGAGCTTACAAGAGACCCAGTACTTC. The entire variable domain, with the rest obtained from reference TRBV11-2 and TRBJ2-5, is as follows: EAGVAQSPRYKIIEKRQSVAFWCNPISGHATLYWYQQILGQGPKLLIQFQNNGVVDDSQLPKDRFSAERLKGVDSTLKIQPAKLEDSAVYLCASSLESLQETQYFGPGTRLLVL.

This rearrangement joins TRBV11-1 to TRBJ2-3; the D gene is possibly TRBD1 (6 bases). Trimming stripped 6 bases from V and 5 bases from J, with 21 bases between. CDR1 and CDR2 from the germline V gene are SGHAT and FQDESV (reference sequence). The CDR3 is 16 amino acids. Written as DNA, the CDR3 is TGTGCCAGCAGTCCCCGGGACAAAGGGCTGAGAGATACGCAGTATTTT. It specifies CASSPRDKGLRDTQYF.

V gene TRBV4-2 combines with J gene TRBJ2-1, with 9 bases identical to TRBD2. This CDR3 comprises 20 residues. V lost 1 base to trimming and J lost 4 bases; unmatched junction nucleotides: 17. Germline V gives CDR1 LGHNA, CDR2 YNFKEQ. CDR3 nucleotide sequence: TGTGCCAGCAGCCAAGTCCCCTATCTAGCGGGACCTTACAATTACAATGAGCAGTTCTTC. The encoded protein is CASSQVPYLAGPYNYNEQFF.

This clone was detected only once. The CDR3 loop reads CASSSPGGQGYADEQFF. For the CDR3, the DNA is TGTGCCAGCAGCAGCCCCGGGGGACAGGGGTACGCCGATGAGCAGTTCTTC. V gene TRBV9 combines with J gene TRBJ2-1, with 10 bases aligning to TRBD1. CDR1 SGDLS and CDR2 YYNGEE come from the germline V gene. V lost 4 bases and J lost 8; bases outside the gene matches: 15. The CDR3 has 17 amino acids.

V and J are TRBV19 and TRBJ2-2; the D is unclear. Trimming removed 4 bases from V and 0 bases from J, with 12 bases in between. Germline V gives CDR1 LNHDA, CDR2 SQIVND (reference sequence). The CDR3 loop spans 16 amino acids. CDR3 nucleotide sequence: TGTGCCAGTAGTAAAGTAGCTAATCCGAACACCGGGGAGCTGTTTTTT. Its translation is CASSKVANPNTGELFF.

V gene TRBV7-3 combines with J gene TRBJ2-3; 9 nucleotides match TRBD2. CDR3 length: 16 residues. From germline, CDR1 is SGHTA and CDR2 FQGTGA. J was trimmed by 3 bases and V by 5 bases; bases with no gene match: 9. The CDR3 bases are TGTGCCAGCAGCCTGATAGCGGGAGAAGCGACAGATACGCAGTATTTT. It yields the protein CASSLIAGEATDTQYF. Full variable domain (rest looked up from reference TRBV7-3 and TRBJ2-3): GAGVSQTPSNKVTEKGKYVELRCDPISGHTALYWYRQSLGQGPEFLIYFQGTGAADDSGLPNDRFFAVRPEGSVSTLKIQRTERGDSAVYLCASSLIAGEATDTQYFGPGTRLTVL.

In this sample, this clone turned up a few times. This chain uses TRBV6-5 with TRBJ1-6, with D tentatively TRBD1 (6 bases). The V gene lost 4 bases and the J gene lost 9 bases, with 16 bases spanning the gap. Germline values: CDR1 MNHEY, CDR2 SVGAGI. The CDR3 is made up of 15 amino acids. CDR3 nucleotide sequence: TGTGCCAGCAGTTTCCGGGACAAGTTACCTTCACCCCTCCACTTT. As protein: CASSFRDKLPSPLHF.